This is a list of T cell receptor beta chains from one sample in a study of CD8+CD57+ T cells in acquired aplastic anemia. From the reads, TCRdb called clonotypes with MiXCR, one entry per CDR3 protein. Among some 98,000 distinct CDR3 sequences listed, about 66% were seen once. Sequencing was performed on sorted CD4+, CD8+, or CD8+CD57+ T cells (not recorded which) from PBMCs. The receptors come from a human donor with aplastic anemia. The CDR3 runs from the conserved cysteine through the conserved F or W. D genes are given only for firm matches. Size values are once, few and many counts, or a class for expanded clones, and some rows have none.

TRBV20-1	TRBJ1-5	NA	NA	CSASEIHPNQPQHF	TGCAGTGCTAGTGAAATCCACCCCAATCAGCCCCAGCATTTT
TRBV2	TRBJ1-2	NA	NA	CASRVNRDKSYGYTF	TGTGCCAGCAGGGTCAACCGGGACAAAAGCTATGGCTACACCTTC
TRBV25-1	TRBJ1-6	TRBD1	NA	CASRPRDRGLKNENSPLHF	TGTGCCAGCAGACCCCGGGACAGGGGACTAAAGAATGAGAATTCACCCCTCCACTTT
TRBV29-1	TRBJ1-3	TRBD1	few	CSVAGTGAGNTIYF	TGCAGCGTGGCCGGGACAGGGGCCGGAAACACCATATATTTT
TRBV7-2	TRBJ2-7	TRBD2	NA	CASRESGTYEQYF	TGTGCCAGCAGGGAAAGCGGGACCTACGAGCAGTACTTC
TRBV29-1	TRBJ1-2	TRBD1	NA	CSVVSKGQGAQNYGYTF	TGCAGCGTTGTAAGCAAGGGACAGGGGGCGCAAAACTATGGCTACACCTTC
TRBV11-1	TRBJ2-3	NA	NA	CASSSPDWVSDTQYF	TGTGCCAGCAGCTCCCCAGATTGGGTCTCGGATACGCAGTATTTT
TRBV2	TRBJ1-2	TRBD1	NA	CASRGQGGAGGYTF	TGTGCCAGCAGGGGTCAAGGGGGCGCGGGCGGCTACACCTTC
TRBV19	TRBJ2-7	TRBD1	NA	CASSDYPGGHEQYF	TGTGCCAGTAGTGACTACCCAGGGGGTCACGAGCAGTACTTC
TRBV10-3	TRBJ1-6	NA	NA	CAISERGNSPLHF	TGTGCCATCAGTGAGAGGGGTAATTCACCCCTCCACTTT
TRBV20-1	TRBJ1-1	NA	NA	CSASDGTEALF	TGCAGTGCTAGCGACGGTACTGAAGCTCTCTTT
TRBV11-2	TRBJ2-1	NA	NA	CASSLNAGCNEQFF	TGTGCCAGCAGCTTAAACGCAGGCTGCAATGAGCAGTTCTTC
TRBV9	TRBJ2-5	TRBD2	NA	CASGTSGAETQYF	TGTGCCAGCGGGACTAGCGGGGCGGAGACCCAGTACTTC
TRBV10-2	TRBJ2-5	TRBD2	NA	CASSVGLAGQETQYF	TGCGCCAGCAGTGTAGGGCTAGCGGGACAAGAGACCCAGTACTTC
TRBV2	TRBJ2-4	NA	NA	CAISEGTAKNIQYF	TGTGCCATCAGTGAAGGGACAGCCAAAAACATTCAGTACTTC
TRBV2	TRBJ1-3	NA	NA	CASSDGRNTIYF	TGTGCCAGCAGTGATGGAAGAAACACCATATATTTT
TRBV19	TRBJ1-1	NA	few	CASSIYETEAFF	TGTGCCAGTAGTATTTATGAGACTGAAGCTTTCTTT
TRBV7-6	TRBJ2-5	NA	few	CASSLSETQYF	TGTGCCAGCAGCTTATCAGAGACCCAGTACTTC
TRBV24-1	TRBJ2-7	TRBD2	NA	CATSDSGTSGSYYEQYF	TGTGCCACCAGTGACAGCGGGACTAGCGGTTCCTACTACGAGCAGTACTTC
TRBV2	TRBJ2-2	TRBD1	NA	CASSPGQGSGGGELFF	TGTGCCAGCAGCCCTGGACAGGGTAGTGGTGGCGGGGAGCTGTTTTTT
TRBV9	TRBJ2-7	NA	once	CASSVGEQYF	TGTGCCAGCAGCGTAGGGGAGCAGTACTTC
TRBV20-1	TRBJ2-7	NA	few	CSATRGPSYEQYF	TGCAGTGCCACGCGGGGCCCCTCCTACGAGCAGTACTTC
TRBV19	TRBJ1-2	NA	NA	CASSATLGSLYGYTF	TGTGCCAGTAGTGCAACTCTTGGGTCTCTCTATGGCTACACCTTC
TRBV10-3	TRBJ2-7	NA	few	CAIRDSYEQYF	TGTGCCATCAGGGACAGCTACGAGCAGTACTTC
TRBV19	TRBJ1-1	NA	many	CASSFTKNTEAFF	TGTGCCAGTAGTTTCACCAAGAACACTGAAGCTTTCTTT
TRBV19	TRBJ1-1	NA	once	CASSILRAGEAFF	NA